This T cell receptor (beta chain) was obtained from a study of T cells in Graves' hyperthyroidism and ophthalmopathy. The study, taken as a whole, reports: Separating ophthalmopathy from stable hyperthyroidism was achieved by a 13 V-J model. Peripheral blood also featured most of the thyroid clonotypes expanded above 0.001. In validation, the model predicted ophthalmopathy. These predictions came a median about 6.5 months before onset.

Using RNA transcripts as the source, TCR beta CDR3 regions were amplified. HTBI primers were the set used in a first-round RT-PCR of the TCR CDR3. TCRdb passed the multiplex PCR reads through MiXCR, listing each CDR3 protein once. The sample records 550,000 to 700,000 distinct CDR3 sequences, approximately 15% being singletons. About this clonotype itself: No antigen is known for it.

The sequenced sample consisted of blood. This clonotype was sampled from a woman between 40 and 50 years old with Graves' ophthalmopathy.

As DNA, the CDR3 is TGTGCCAGCAGTCGGCAGGGGCTGGACAGGACTGAAGCTTTCTTT. Protein: CASSRQGLDRTEAFF. V is TRBV3-1 and J is TRBJ1-1; 7 bases fit TRBD1. CDR1 and CDR2 from the germline V gene are LGHDT and YNNKEL (reference sequence). The CDR3 runs 15 residues. V lost 6 bases, J lost 5 bases, and 12 bases stayed unmatched.